The clone carrying this TCR beta chain turned up a few times. After 5'RACE with constant-segment primers, TCR alpha and TCR beta cDNA libraries carrying sample barcodes and UMIs were obtained. TCRdb independently ran MiXCR on the 5' RACE reads; one entry per CDR3 protein. Seen here are more than 250,000 distinct CDR3 sequences, over 15% observed once, and the top ten hold around 21%. The data were obtained in a study of T-cell memory formation after mild COVID-19. CDR3 length: 15 residues. From germline, CDR1 is DFQATT and CDR2 SNEGSKA (reference sequence). This chain uses TRBV20-1 with TRBJ2-3, with D perhaps TRBD2 (6 bases). The sequence came from a man in his late teens or twenties who had mild COVID-19 (a few samples of this study predate the infection). Cell type and time point are not known. Specimen: PBMCs or a T cell subset sorted from them (not recorded which). DNA of the CDR3: TGCAGCGGGGGTGGAGAGCGGCGGGCGGTAGATACGCAGTATTTT. It codes for CSGGGERRAVDTQYF.